The present T cell receptor (beta chain) was sequenced within a study of T cells after yellow fever vaccination. Overall study context: SMART-Seq v4 Ultra Low Input served to prepare low-cell-number fractions. Points from the study as a whole: The secondary response peaked faster, at day 5 versus 15, but was weaker.

Concerning this clonotype: What it binds is not known.

TCRdb re-called the 5' RACE reads with MiXCR, one entry per CDR3 protein. In the table there are about 260,000 distinct CDR3 sequences, around 5.2% of which are singletons. The germline gives CDR1 DFQATT, CDR2 SNEGSKA (reference sequence). The CDR3 covers 12 residues. V dropped 6 bases and J dropped 6; count of bases not matched to a gene: 6. Here the sequenced sample was CD4+ T cells sorted from PBMCs, taken on the day of the yellow fever booster vaccination. This chain uses TRBV20-1 with TRBJ2-3, with TRBD1 matching over 7 bases. This sequence was found in a man between 18 and 35 years old who received the YFV17D yellow fever vaccine. As DNA, the CDR3 is TGCAGTGCCCGAAGGGGGCGCGATACGCAGTATTTT. Its translation: CSARRGRDTQYF.